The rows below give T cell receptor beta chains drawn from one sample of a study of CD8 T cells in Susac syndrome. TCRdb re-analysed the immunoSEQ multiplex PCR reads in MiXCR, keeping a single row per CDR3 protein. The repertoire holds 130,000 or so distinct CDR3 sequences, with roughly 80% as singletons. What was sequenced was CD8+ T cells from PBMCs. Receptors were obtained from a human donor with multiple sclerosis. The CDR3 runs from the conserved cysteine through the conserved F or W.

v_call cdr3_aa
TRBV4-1 CASSQRSGDQPQHF
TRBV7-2 CASRGYSGGYQETQYF
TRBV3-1 CASSQVARGAGANVLTF
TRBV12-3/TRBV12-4 CASSFMSPGRETQYF
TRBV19 CASSVTGIAQPQHF
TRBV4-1 CASSQAGLNEKLFF
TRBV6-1 CASSDRHLSSYEQYF
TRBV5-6 CASSLGGSANYGYTF
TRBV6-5 CASSYASYNEQFF
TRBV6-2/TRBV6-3 CASSSISNTEAFF
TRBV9 CASSALGVAGGANTGELFF
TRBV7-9 CASSAPGLAVTDTQYF
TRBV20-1 CSARFRGPYEQYF
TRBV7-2 CASSYLTPGEKLFF
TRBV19 CASSIGSSGANVLTF
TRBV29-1 CSVVEQGLYGYTF
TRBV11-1 CAGMPLGLAGGSGTYNEQFF
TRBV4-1 CASSHIQTGELFF
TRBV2 CASSEEAYTPSQFF
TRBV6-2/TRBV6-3 CASSYLGQADTGELFF
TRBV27 CASSSLSGANVLTF
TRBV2 CASIGNRYQETQYF
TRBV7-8 CASSYAVIRGDGNQPQHF
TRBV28 CASSRLRDTLDETQYF
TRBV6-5 CASSYTENTETFF
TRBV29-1 CSVGGGGNLYGYTF
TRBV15 CATQVSGAHYGYTF
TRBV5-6 CASSLSADVLRGYTF
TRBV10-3 CAISELGTANEQFF
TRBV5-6 CASSLPGLAGSSYEQYF
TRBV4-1 CASSHSTGGEQYF
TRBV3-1 CASSQGTGESYQPQHF
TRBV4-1 CASKGTGGREQYF
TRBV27 CASSFSDNEQFF
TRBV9 CASSVKQAPDPYGYTF
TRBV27 CASSLSAGAGGTEAFF
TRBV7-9 CASSLFSGRGDGYTF
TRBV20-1 CSAPGSGDYNEQFF
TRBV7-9 CASSPPGQAIEAFF
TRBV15 CATSTGQGTDTQYF
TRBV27 CASSPSWGQRNEKLFF
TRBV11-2 CASRERGAKNIQYF
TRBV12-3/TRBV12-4 CASSPEWGFDQPQHF